Listed here are 16 T cell receptor beta chains from one sample, sequenced in a study of human T cells and chemical hapten exposure (dated by TCRdb to about 2021). Taken with the paper, the label for time point translates to: patch test 1, 2 weeks after DPC sensitization. Reading the label with the study, this specimen's treatment or condition is: therapeutic diphenylcyclopropenone sensitization with weekly scalp DPC. Libraries were made using RACE. TCRdb names NextSeq 500 as the instrument used. TCRdb applied fastp at Q25 and MiXCR to the public reads, then kept only in-frame beta chains. Identical CDR3 proteins give one entry, which carries the most common genes and DNA. This sample holds some 94,000 distinct CDR3 sequences; 9.5% to 15% were observed only once. Jointly, the top ten make up approximately 2.1% of the sample. The source was whole blood, collected in connection with sensitization to the hapten diphenylcyclopropenone (DPC). The receptors were sampled from a woman between 35 and 50 years old with alopecia areata. Some clones in this sample may be carry-over from other donors' samples.

V is TRBV10-3 and J is TRBJ1-3; D is undetermined. Germline V gene data show CDR1 as ENHRY and CDR2 as SYGVKD. This CDR3 contains 15 residues. V lost 4 bases and J lost 4, with 14 bases in between. Here the CDR3 DNA reads TGTGCCATCAGTGTGGACCTAAGGCGAGGAAACACCATATATTTT. This encodes CAISVDLRRGNTIYF.

V gene TRBV13 combines with J gene TRBJ2-7; 7 nucleotides align to TRBD1. CDR1 is PRHDT, CDR2 FYEKMQ, per germline (reference sequence). The CDR3 extends over 14 amino acids. Unmatched junction bases numbered 3, after V lost 1 base and J lost 3 bases. The DNA of the CDR3 is TGTGCCAGCAGCTTAGAGGGGGCCGTCTACGAGCAGTACTTC. It specifies CASSLEGAVYEQYF.

This clonotype came up a few times. V usage is TRBV12-3 or TRBV12-4 and J usage is TRBJ2-1; 10 nucleotides match TRBD2. This CDR3 contains 14 residues. V gave up 10 bases and J gave up 8 bases; unmatched junction bases: 11. Here the CDR3 reads CATNLAGDRDEQFF. The CDR3 DNA is TGTGCCACCAATCTAGCGGGAGATCGGGATGAGCAGTTCTTC.

This clonotype showed up just a few times. The genes are TRBV7-2 and TRBJ1-2, with unresolved D. The V and J ends lost 2 bases and 2 bases respectively, with 3 bases between them. CDR3 length: 12 amino acids. Per germline, CDR1 SGHTA and CDR2 FQGNSA. CDR3 sequence: CASSLWNYGYTF. The CDR3, as DNA: TGTGCCAGCAGCTTATGGAACTATGGCTACACCTTC. Variable domain in full (rest from reference TRBV7-2 and TRBJ1-2): GAGVSQSPSNKVTEKGKDVELRCDPISGHTALYWYRQSLGQGLEFLIYFQGNSAPDKSGLPSDRFSAERTGGSVSTLTIQRTQQEDSAVYLCASSLWNYGYTFGSGTRLTVV.

The CDR3: CASSPGTGTGANVLTF. The CDR3 nucleotides are TGTGCCAGCTCACCAGGGACAGGGACTGGGGCCAACGTCCTGACTTTC. V usage is TRBV18 and J usage is TRBJ2-6, with 9 bases identical to TRBD1. The V gene end was trimmed by 2 bases and the J gene end by 2 bases; junction bases not matched to a gene: 1. This CDR3 has 16 residues. Germline V gene sequence: CDR1 KGHSH, CDR2 LQKENI.

The sample holds many counts of this clonotype. The J gene is TRBJ2-5, the V gene TRBV3-1, with D possibly being TRBD2 (6 bases). The CDR3 spans 13 residues. Trimming left V 4 bases short and J 2 bases short, with 8 bases between. CDR1 and CDR2 from the germline V gene are LGHDT and YNNKEL (reference sequence). The CDR3 region is CASSRDFQETQYF. CDR3 nucleotides: TGTGCCAGCAGCCGGGACTTTCAAGAGACCCAGTACTTC.

Only a few counts were recorded for this clonotype. The chain couples TRBV11-2 to TRBJ2-7, with D hard to call. The germline V and J ends were trimmed by 2 bases and 3 bases, with 8 bases remaining between them. The CDR3 runs 13 residues. In germline, CDR1 is SGHAT, CDR2 FQNNGV. The DNA of the CDR3 is TGTGCCAGCAGCTTAAGGTCAGACTACGAGCAGTACTTC. Residues: CASSLRSDYEQYF. The entire variable domain, with the rest obtained from reference TRBV11-2 and TRBJ2-7, is as follows: EAGVAQSPRYKIIEKRQSVAFWCNPISGHATLYWYQQILGQGPKLLIQFQNNGVVDDSQLPKDRFSAERLKGVDSTLKIQPAKLEDSAVYLCASSLRSDYEQYFGPGTRLTVT.

Many counts were recorded for this clonotype. The chain links TRBV3-1 to TRBJ2-2; 11 nucleotides match TRBD2. Germline CDR1 reads LGHDT; CDR2 reads YNNKEL (reference sequence). J gave up 7 bases and V 7 bases, and 11 bases lay outside the gene matches. The CDR3 is 16 residues long. In DNA, the CDR3 is TGTGCCAGCACCCGGATAGCGGGAGGGCCGGTCGGGGAGCTGTTTTTT. Translating gives CASTRIAGGPVGELFF.

This clonotype was seen ten or more times. The J gene is TRBJ1-5, the V gene TRBV18; 7 nucleotides match TRBD1. The CDR3 has 14 residues. V gave up 6 bases and J gave up 3 bases; unmatched junction bases: 5. Germline-derived CDR1 and CDR2 are KGHSH and LQKENI. CDR3 region: CASSLGQVNQPQHF. DNA for the CDR3: TGTGCCAGCTCTCTTGGACAGGTCAATCAGCCCCAGCATTTT.

A note on this clonotype: This could be a read error, since a much larger clone is one nucleotide away. The V gene is TRBV18, the J gene TRBJ2-7; 11 bases align to TRBD2. Germline-derived CDR1 and CDR2 are KGHSH and LQKENI. The CDR3 runs to 18 residues. Trimming removed 1 base from V and 1 base from J; junction bases left unmatched: 9. CDR3 region: CASSPRGLAEAGSYEQYF. The CDR3 nucleotides are TGTGCCAGCTCACCACGGGGACTAGCGGAAGCCGGGTCCTACGAGCAGTACTTC.

The rearrangement joins TRBV29-1 to TRBJ2-1, with TRBD1 matching over 8 bases. CDR1 and CDR2 (germline): SQVTM, ANQGSEA. The V segment lost 7 bases and the J segment 9 bases; nucleotides outside the gene matches: 5. This CDR3 has 11 residues. The CDR3 bases are TGCAGCGGCGCCAGGGGGCCTGAGCAGTTCTTC. This sequence encodes CSGARGPEQFF.

V gene TRBV28 combines with J gene TRBJ1-5; D is ambiguous. CDR1 and CDR2 (germline): MDHEN, SYDVKM. CDR3 length: 14 residues. V was pared by 3 bases and J by 9 bases, with 15 bases between. The DNA of the CDR3 is TGTGCCAGCAGTTTTGACGGTATAACTAGGCCCCAGCATTTT. Translating it yields CASSFDGITRPQHF.

This clonotype was recorded many times. The gene calls are TRBV12-3 or TRBV12-4 and TRBJ1-1, with D perhaps TRBD1 (6 bases). This CDR3 contains 16 residues. V dropped 2 bases and J dropped 4 bases, with 17 bases sitting between them. In DNA, the CDR3 is TGTGCCAGCAGTTTACGTTTGGGGGCTGGTGGCACTGAAGCTTTCTTT. As protein: CASSLRLGAGGTEAFF.

The chain links TRBV6-4 to TRBJ2-6, with no clear D. This CDR3 comprises 14 residues. From germline, CDR1 is MRHNA and CDR2 SNTAGT. V lost 7 bases and J 2 bases, leaving 9 bases between the germline ends. Here the CDR3 reads CASNANPGANVLTF. The CDR3 DNA reads TGTGCCAGCAACGCAAACCCTGGGGCCAACGTCCTGACTTTC.

This clonotype was seen more than once but under ten times. The chain carries TRBV18 and TRBJ1-5; weak D call: TRBD1 (5 bases). This CDR3 is built from 18 residues. Trimming removed 6 bases from V and 2 bases from J, with 23 bases in between. Germline values: CDR1 KGHSH, CDR2 LQKENI. For the CDR3, the DNA is TGTGCCAGCTCGTACACTGAGGTAGCCCTGGGGGGCAATCAGCCCCAGCATTTT. This gives the protein CASSYTEVALGGNQPQHF. The variable domain in full, with the rest retrieved from reference TRBV18 and TRBJ1-5, is NAGVMQNPRHLVRRRGQEARLRCSPMKGHSHVYWYRQLPEEGLKFMVYLQKENIIDESGMPKERFSAEFPKEGPSILRIQQVVRGDSAAYFCASSYTEVALGGNQPQHFGDGTRLSIL.

This sequence joins TRBV7-3 and TRBJ2-1, with 10 bases fitting TRBD2. Germline V gene sequence: CDR1 SGHTA, CDR2 FQGTGA. V shed 5 bases, J shed 9 bases, and the junction held 4 bases outside the gene matches. This CDR3 is built from 13 residues. CDR3 in DNA: TGTGCCAGCAGCCTTGTAGCGGGAGGTGAGCAGTTCTTC. Its translation: CASSLVAGGEQFF. The entire variable domain, with the rest obtained from reference TRBV7-3 and TRBJ2-1, is as follows: GAGVSQTPSNKVTEKGKYVELRCDPISGHTALYWYRQSLGQGPEFLIYFQGTGAADDSGLPNDRFFAVRPEGSVSTLKIQRTERGDSAVYLCASSLVAGGEQFFGPGTRLTVL.